The 13 T cell receptor beta chains reported below all come from one sample, sequenced in a study of radiotherapy plus CTLA-4 blockade in lung cancer. Assay: immunoSEQ multiplex PCR; the TCRdb copy retains only in-frame clones and omits some. The sample lists over 85,000 clones; 80% to 90% were seen once. Sequenced material: peripheral blood, taken from a patient treated with radiotherapy plus ipilimumab. The receptors originated from a human donor with non-small cell lung cancer that progressed on radiotherapy plus ipilimumab.

This chain joins TRBV4-1 and TRBJ1-2, with D hard to call. CDR1 and CDR2 from the germline V gene are MGHRA and YSYEKL. This CDR3 region has 14 residues. V was shortened by 6 bases and J by 2 bases, with 13 bases between the two germline ends. The CDR3 is CASRNPGQNYGYTF. As DNA, the CDR3 is TGCGCCAGCAGAAATCCCGGGCAGAACTATGGCTACACCTTC.

The rearrangement joins TRBV6-6 to TRBJ2-2, with 7 bases lining up with TRBD1. CDR1 and CDR2 from the germline V gene are MNHNY and SVGAGI (reference sequence). V shed 0 bases and J 1 base; nucleotides not matched to a gene: 2. The CDR3 is made up of 16 amino acids. The CDR3 loop reads CASSYSHRGNTGELFF. CDR3 coding DNA: TGTGCCAGCAGTTACTCCCACAGGGGGAACACCGGGGAGCTGTTTTTT.

The gene calls are TRBV27 and TRBJ2-7; D gene unclear. Per germline, CDR1 MNHEY and CDR2 SMNVEV (reference sequence). CDR3 length equals 15 residues. Trimming stripped 5 bases from V and 2 bases from J, with 16 bases between. CDR3 sequence (DNA): TGTGCCAGCAGTGGTGGTGTGTCGGTAACCTACGAGCAGTACTTC. Its translation is CASSGGVSVTYEQYF.

This clone has more than one count but fewer than ten. The rearrangement uses TRBV18 and TRBJ1-3; unclear D gene. The CDR3 covers 14 residues. The germline V gene encodes CDR1 KGHSH and CDR2 LQKENI. V gave up 6 bases and J gave up 3 bases, with 12 bases separating them. CDR3 protein: CASSEGGSGNTIYF. The CDR3 DNA follows: TGTGCCAGCTCCGAGGGCGGGAGTGGAAACACCATATATTTT.

The J gene is TRBJ2-7, the V gene TRBV6-6, with TRBD1 matching over 12 bases. V was pared by 2 bases and J by 5 bases, with 7 bases of the junction left unmatched. The length of the CDR3 is 16 residues. Germline CDR1 and CDR2: MNHNY and SVGAGI (reference sequence). DNA for the CDR3: TGTGCCAGCAGTTACGTTATGGGACAGGGGGCCCACGAGCAGTACTTC. The encoded protein is CASSYVMGQGAHEQYF.

This chain connects TRBV11-2 to TRBJ2-1; no firm D call. The CDR3 extends over 16 amino acids. Trimming pared 6 bases from V and 8 bases from J, leaving 23 bases between. CDR1 SGHAT and CDR2 FQNNGV come from the germline V gene. The CDR3 DNA follows: TGTGCCAGCAGACCTATCACTTACGGTAGCTTCCATGAGCAGTTCTTC. Translated, it gives CASRPITYGSFHEQFF.

This chain uses TRBV7-8 with TRBJ1-4; D unresolved. In germline, CDR1 is SGHVS, CDR2 FQNEAQ. The CDR3 runs 16 residues. V was clipped by 2 bases and J by 8 bases, with 18 bases between them. The CDR3 DNA sequence: TGTGCCAGCAGCTTATTTGGTTTCGGCTTTAGGGAAAAACTGTTTTTT. It is translated as CASSLFGFGFREKLFF.

The V gene is TRBV27, the J gene TRBJ1-1; no definite D call. CDR3 length: 14 residues. Trimming left V 10 bases short and J 1 base short, with 16 bases between. CDR1 and CDR2 (germline): MNHEY, SMNVEV (reference sequence). The DNA of the CDR3 is TGTGCCACCCGAACCGGGGAGGGGAACACTGAAGCTTTCTTT. The encoded protein is CATRTGEGNTEAFF.

In this sample, this clone turned up a few times. The chain employs TRBV19 and TRBJ2-5, with 8 bases matching TRBD2. The CDR3 consists of 14 residues. After removal of 5 bases from V and 3 bases from J, the junction contained 5 bases not matched to a gene. The germline gives CDR1 LNHDA, CDR2 SQIVND (reference sequence). The CDR3 sequence is CASSVPGLEETQYF. DNA of the CDR3: TGTGCCAGTAGTGTCCCGGGACTAGAAGAGACCCAGTACTTC.

This clone was counted only a few times. The chain carries TRBV5-1 and TRBJ2-7; D may be TRBD1 or TRBD2 (6 bases each). Per germline, CDR1 SGHRS and CDR2 YFSETQ. V was pared by 4 bases and J by 6 bases, with 20 bases between. This CDR3 contains 15 residues. DNA of the CDR3: TGCGCCAGCAGCCCCCAGACAGGAGGGTTACCCGAGCAGTACTTC. This sequence encodes CASSPQTGGLPEQYF.

The chain links TRBV2 to TRBJ2-1; D is uncertain. The CDR3 runs to 13 residues. The germline V and J ends were trimmed by 4 bases and 0 bases, with 4 bases remaining between them. Germline CDR1 SNHLY, CDR2 FYNNEI. The CDR3: CASSVVSYNEQFF. The CDR3 DNA sequence: TGTGCCAGCAGTGTGGTCTCCTACAATGAGCAGTTCTTC.

This chain joins TRBV7-8 and TRBJ2-7; 8 nucleotides align to TRBD1. This CDR3 is 13 amino acids long. Germline trimming cut 2 bases from V and 5 bases from J; bases unmatched to any gene: 2. Germline V CDR1 and CDR2: SGHVS, FQNEAQ. In nucleotides, the CDR3 is TGTGCCAGCAGCTTAACGGACAGGGACGAGCAGTACTTC. Translated, it gives CASSLTDRDEQYF.

The genes are TRBV7-8 and TRBJ1-4; possibly TRBD1 for D (6 bases). In germline, CDR1 is SGHVS, CDR2 FQNEAQ. Trimming took 4 bases from V and 7 from J, leaving 16 bases between them. The CDR3 totals 15 residues. CDR3 sequence (DNA): TGTGCCAGCAGCTCTACTCCGGGACAAGGTGAAAAACTGTTTTTT. Protein sequence: CASSSTPGQGEKLFF.